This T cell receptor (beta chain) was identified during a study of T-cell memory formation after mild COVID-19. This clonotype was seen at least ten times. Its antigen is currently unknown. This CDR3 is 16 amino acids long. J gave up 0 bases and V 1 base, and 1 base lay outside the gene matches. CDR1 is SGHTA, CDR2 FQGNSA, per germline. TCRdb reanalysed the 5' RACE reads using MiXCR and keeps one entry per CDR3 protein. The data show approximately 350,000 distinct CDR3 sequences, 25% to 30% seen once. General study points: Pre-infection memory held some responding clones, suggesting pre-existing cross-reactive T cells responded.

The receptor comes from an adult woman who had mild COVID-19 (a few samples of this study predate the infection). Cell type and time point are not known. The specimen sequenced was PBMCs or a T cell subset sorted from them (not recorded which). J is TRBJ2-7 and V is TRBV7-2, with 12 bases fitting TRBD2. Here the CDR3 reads CASSLVLAGGSYEQYF. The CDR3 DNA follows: TGTGCCAGCAGCTTAGTACTAGCGGGGGGCTCCTACGAGCAGTACTTC.